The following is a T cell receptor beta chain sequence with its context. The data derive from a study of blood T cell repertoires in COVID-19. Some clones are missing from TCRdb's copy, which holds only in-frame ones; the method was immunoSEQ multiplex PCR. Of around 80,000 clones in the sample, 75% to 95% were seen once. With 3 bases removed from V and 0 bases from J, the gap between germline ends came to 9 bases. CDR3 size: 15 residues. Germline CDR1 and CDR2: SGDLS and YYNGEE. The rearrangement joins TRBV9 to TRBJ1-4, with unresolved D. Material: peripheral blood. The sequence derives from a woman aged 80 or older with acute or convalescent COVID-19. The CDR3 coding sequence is TGTGCCAGCAGCGCCTCCTTTGCAACTAATGAAAAACTGTTTTTT. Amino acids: CASSASFATNEKLFF. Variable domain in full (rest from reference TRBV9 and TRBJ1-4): DSGVTQTPKHLITATGQRVTLRCSPRSGDLSVYWYQQSLDQGLQFLIQYYNGEERAKGNILERFSAQQFPDLHSELNLSSLELGDSALYFCASSASFATNEKLFFGSGTQLSVL.